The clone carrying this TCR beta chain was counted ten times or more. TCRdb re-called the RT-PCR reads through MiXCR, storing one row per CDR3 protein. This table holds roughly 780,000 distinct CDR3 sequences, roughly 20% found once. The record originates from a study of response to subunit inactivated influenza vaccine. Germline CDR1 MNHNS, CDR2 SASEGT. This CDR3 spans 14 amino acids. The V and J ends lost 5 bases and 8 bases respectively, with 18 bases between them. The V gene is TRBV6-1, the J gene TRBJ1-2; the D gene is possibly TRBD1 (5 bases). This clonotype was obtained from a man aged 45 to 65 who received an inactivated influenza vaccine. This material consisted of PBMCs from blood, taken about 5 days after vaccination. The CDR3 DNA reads TGTGCCAGCAGTCCCCGACAGCCAGGTGGCGGCTACACCTTC. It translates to CASSPRQPGGGYTF.